The next 13 T cell receptor beta chains were all read from a single sample in a study of graft-versus-host responses after intestinal transplantation. No antigen has been assigned to these receptors. The table came from immunoSEQ multiplex PCR; TCRdb's copy has only in-frame clones and leaves some out. The profile covers 96,000 or so clones, with 80% to 95% appearing a single time and around 0.18% taken by the ten largest. Sequences were derived from unstimulated CD4+ T cells sorted from spleen or lymph node cells, sampled before intestinal transplant. The receptor set was obtained from a human donor who received an intestinal transplant.

The chain recombines TRBV15 with TRBJ1-1; D ambiguous. CDR3 length: 15 residues. CDR1 and CDR2 (germline): LNHNV, YYDKDF (reference sequence). The germline V and J ends were trimmed by 5 bases and 7 bases, with 20 bases remaining between them. The CDR3 region is CATSSTPSLRGEAFF. The CDR3 DNA reads as TGTGCCACCAGCTCCACCCCCTCACTCCGCGGTGAAGCTTTCTTT.

This clone was seen more than once but under ten times. The chain joins TRBV6-4 to TRBJ1-3; 8 bases map to TRBD1. V lost 6 bases, J lost 0 bases, and 7 bases stayed unmatched. The CDR3 contains 16 residues. Per germline, CDR1 MRHNA and CDR2 SNTAGT. The CDR3 here is CASRTGQASSGNTIYF. The CDR3 bases are TGTGCCAGCAGAACGGGACAGGCGAGCTCTGGAAACACCATATATTTT.

CDR3 bases: TGTGCCAGCAGCTTGGCCGCGGGGAACACAGATACGCAGTATTTT. Translated: CASSLAAGNTDTQYF. The V and J genes are TRBV5-4 and TRBJ2-3, with D perhaps matching TRBD2 (6 bases). The CDR3 spans 15 residues. The V gene lost 0 bases and the J gene lost 2 bases, with 10 bases spanning the gap. Germline assignment: CDR1 SGHNT and CDR2 YYREEE (reference sequence).

This clone has just a few counts. This sequence joins TRBV14 and TRBJ1-2; TRBD1 agrees at 8 bases. V dropped 2 bases and J dropped 1; count of bases not matched to a gene: 9. Germline CDR1 is SGHDN and CDR2 is FVKESK. CDR3 length: 17 amino acids. This CDR3 is CASSQQTGTGFNYGYTF. CDR3 nucleotide sequence: TGTGCCAGCAGCCAACAGACCGGGACAGGATTTAACTATGGCTACACCTTC.

The chain carries TRBV7-9 and TRBJ2-1, with 15 bases lining up with TRBD2. The germline CDR1 and CDR2 sequences are SEHNR and FQNEAQ (reference sequence). Losses at the gene ends were 6 bases for V and 8 bases for J; bases not matched to a gene: 8. This CDR3 region has 16 residues. DNA of the CDR3: TGTGCCAGCAGTAGGACTAGCGGGAGGGCCACCTATGAGCAGTTCTTC. The encoded protein is CASSRTSGRATYEQFF.

The chain has TRBV7-2 and TRBJ2-7, with D maybe TRBD1 (6 bases). V dropped 4 bases and J dropped 0 bases, with 13 bases sitting between them. The CDR3 sequence is 15 residues long. From germline, CDR1 is SGHTA and CDR2 FQGNSA. The CDR3 spells CASSSYDRSSYEQYF. The CDR3 DNA follows: TGTGCCAGCAGCTCCTACGACAGGTCCTCCTACGAGCAGTACTTC.

The chain joins TRBV6-5 to TRBJ2-2, with unresolved D. Germline lookup yields CDR1 MNHEY and CDR2 SVGAGI. V lost 2 bases, J lost 0 bases, and 10 bases lay in between. The CDR3 length is 16 residues. In nucleotides, the CDR3 is TGTGCCAGCAGTTACGGCCCAGGCTCGAACACCGGGGAGCTGTTTTTT. It translates to CASSYGPGSNTGELFF.

The chain has TRBV6-1 and TRBJ2-3; 7 nucleotides match TRBD1. The CDR3 is 13 residues long. From germline, CDR1 is MNHNS and CDR2 SASEGT. V dropped 8 bases and J dropped 4; count of bases not matched to a gene: 6. CDR3: CASGRQGADTQYF. DNA for the CDR3: TGTGCCAGCGGGCGACAGGGTGCAGATACGCAGTATTTT.

The chain has TRBV19 and TRBJ2-5; no clear D. The V gene's germline CDR1 is LNHDA and CDR2 SQIVND (reference sequence). The CDR3 is 13 amino acids. The ends were cut back, 4 bases at V and 0 bases at J, with 6 bases in the middle. DNA of the CDR3: TGTGCCAGTAGTAATCGGTACCAAGAGACCCAGTACTTC. Translated, it gives CASSNRYQETQYF.

The chain carries TRBV4-1 and TRBJ2-3, with 10 positions matching TRBD2. The CDR3 extends over 20 amino acids. CDR1 and CDR2 from the germline V gene are MGHRA and YSYEKL. The V segment lost 1 base and the J segment 5 bases; nucleotides outside the gene matches: 18. The CDR3, as DNA: TGCGCCAGCAGCCAAGGACCGAGCGGGAGGGCCGGCTATACTATAGATACGCAGTATTTT. This translates into CASSQGPSGRAGYTIDTQYF.

To note about this clone: The sample contains more than one DNA sequence encoding this CDR3. The J gene is TRBJ1-2, the V gene TRBV2, with D possibly TRBD1 on 6 matching bases. Trimming shortened V by 8 bases and J by 2 bases, and 12 bases separated the two germline ends. CDR3 length: 13 amino acids. Germline assignment: CDR1 SNHLY and CDR2 FYNNEI. In DNA, the CDR3 is TGTGCCAGCGGGGGCAGCAGAAACTATGGCTACACCTTC. Amino acid sequence: CASGGSRNYGYTF.

The chain is built from TRBV6-5 and TRBJ1-5, with 8 bases fitting TRBD1. The CDR3 contains 14 residues. With V trimmed by 5 bases and J by 6 bases, 6 bases remained unmatched. CDR1 is MNHEY and CDR2 is SVGAGI in the germline V gene. The CDR3 DNA reads as TGTGCCAGCAGTAACCGACAGGGGCGTCAGCCCCAGCATTTT. Translation gives CASSNRQGRQPQHF.

V is TRBV30 and J is TRBJ2-7, with 9 bases fitting TRBD1. This CDR3 is built from 13 residues. J was trimmed by 7 bases and V by 4 bases; bases with no gene match: 8. The germline gives CDR1 GTSNPN, CDR2 SVGIG (reference sequence). CDR3 DNA: TGTGCCTGGACAGGACAGGGGCCGGTGGAGCAGTACTTC. It codes for CAWTGQGPVEQYF.